This T cell receptor beta chain is from a study of long-term antiretroviral therapy in people with HIV. Study-level information: Samples collected earliest predate the 2015 immediate-ART recommendation by about a decade.

Held in samples before DNA extraction were 1-10 million cryopreserved PBMC. Turning to this clone: Its target is not known.

At survey level, the immunoSEQ assay was run in its v3.0 version. The method was immunoSEQ multiplex PCR; TCRdb's version includes in-frame clones alone and lacks a portion of them. The sample lists around 25,000 clones; approximately 86% were seen once. Study results and caveats: ART adherence, viral resistance and therapy changes went undocumented. ART was followed by higher diversity that remained below transplant donor controls.

The specimen was unsorted PBMCs, collected about 4.5 years after starting antiretroviral therapy. The clonotype comes from a man between 25 and 39 years old with HIV.

The CDR3 DNA reads TGTGCCACCATGAGGAGGCAGGAGTCTGAAGCTTTCTTT. Protein: CATMRRQESEAFF. V usage is TRBV10-3 and J usage is TRBJ1-1; D is unresolved. This CDR3 is built from 13 residues. Between the trimmed V and J ends, which lost 10 bases and 6 bases, there was a span of 18 bases. Germline V gene sequence: CDR1 ENHRY, CDR2 SYGVKD.